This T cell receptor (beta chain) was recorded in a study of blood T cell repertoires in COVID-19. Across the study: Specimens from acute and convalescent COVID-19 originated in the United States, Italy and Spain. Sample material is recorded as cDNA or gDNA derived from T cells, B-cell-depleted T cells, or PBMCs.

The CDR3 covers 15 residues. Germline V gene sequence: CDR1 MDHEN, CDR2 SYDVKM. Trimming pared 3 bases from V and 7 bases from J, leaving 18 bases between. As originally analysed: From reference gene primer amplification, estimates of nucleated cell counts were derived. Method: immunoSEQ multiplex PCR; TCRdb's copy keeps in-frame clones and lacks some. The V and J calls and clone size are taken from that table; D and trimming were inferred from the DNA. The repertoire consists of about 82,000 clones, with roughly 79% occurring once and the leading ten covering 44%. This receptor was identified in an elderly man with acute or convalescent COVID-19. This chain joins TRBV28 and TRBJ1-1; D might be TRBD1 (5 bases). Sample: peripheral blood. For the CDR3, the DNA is TGTGCCAGCAGTTTGATCAATGGGGGGAAATTTGAAGCTTTCTTT. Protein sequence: CASSLINGGKFEAFF.